The rows below give T cell receptor beta chains drawn from one sample of a study of blood T cell repertoires in COVID-19. Measured with immunoSEQ multiplex PCR; TCRdb has only the in-frame clones, and not every one. The sample shows about 120,000 clones, about 88% of them seen only once. Sequenced sample: peripheral blood. These receptors were taken from a woman of 80 years or more with acute or convalescent COVID-19. CDR3s include the opening cysteine and the closing phenylalanine or tryptophan. Fields, in order: V gene, clone size, D gene, J gene, CDR3 DNA, CDR3 protein. A D gene is named only where the DNA matches it firmly. Not all rows give a size; the values are once, few, many and, for expanded clones, a class.

TRBV11-2	-	TRBD2	TRBJ2-5	TGTGCCAGCAGCTTGGCGGGAGGAGGGGAGACCCAGTACTTC	CASSLAGGGETQYF
TRBV7-3	-	-	TRBJ2-1	TGTGCCAGCAGCGCGCAGGGTCGTTACAATGAGCAGTTCTTC	CASSAQGRYNEQFF
TRBV7-2	-	-	TRBJ1-3	TGTGCCAGCAGCTTAGCGGAGGGTCCGGGAAACACCATATATTTT	CASSLAEGPGNTIYF
TRBV2	-	-	TRBJ1-2	TGTGCCAGCAGTGAAGCGCGCACTACAGGGAACTATGGCTACACCTTC	CASSEARTTGNYGYTF
TRBV12-3/TRBV12-4	once	-	TRBJ1-2	TGTGCCAGCACCACCGGACAGAACTATGGCTACACCTTC	CASTTGQNYGYTF
TRBV14	-	-	TRBJ1-6	TGTGCCAGCAGCCAAGAGCGGGGCACACCCCTCCACTTT	CASSQERGTPLHF
TRBV7-2	-	-	TRBJ1-1	TGTGCCAGCAGCTTAGATCGGTTCACTGAAGCTTTCTTT	CASSLDRFTEAFF
TRBV19	-	-	TRBJ1-5	TGTGCCAGTAGTATGGTTTCGGGTCGTCAGCCCCAGCATTTT	CASSMVSGRQPQHF
TRBV10-1	-	-	TRBJ1-5	TGCGCCAGCAGTGACAATCGGGTTTTTATGACTAGCAATCAGCCCCAGCATTTT	CASSDNRVFMTSNQPQHF
TRBV4-2	-	-	TRBJ1-2	TGTGCCAGCAGCCAGGACCAGGGGTGGTCCTATGGCTACACCTTC	CASSQDQGWSYGYTF
TRBV3-1/TRBV3-2	once	-	TRBJ2-4	TGTGCCAGCAGCCAAGATCGGGTGAGGAAGTACTTC	CASSQDRVRKYF
TRBV7-9	few	TRBD1	TRBJ1-6	TGTGCCAGCAGCTTAGACGGGGCAGGGGGCAATTCACCCCTCCACTTT	CASSLDGAGGNSPLHF
TRBV6-2/TRBV6-3	-	TRBD1	TRBJ1-6	TGTGCCAGCAGTTTCCGGACAGGGTCAACGGGGTCACCCCTCCACTTT	CASSFRTGSTGSPLHF
TRBV4-1	-	TRBD1	TRBJ2-5	TGCGCCAGCAGCCGAAGATACACGGGGACAGAGGGCCGAGAGACCCAGTACTTC	CASSRRYTGTEGRETQYF
TRBV5-4	once	TRBD2	TRBJ2-7	TGTGCCAGCAGCTTGGATAGCGGGGGCTCCTCCTACGAGCAGTACTTC	CASSLDSGGSSYEQYF
TRBV4-3	-	-	TRBJ1-2	TGCGCCAGCAGCCAAGCGGCCAGGCTGGCGTATGGCTACACCTTC	CASSQAARLAYGYTF
TRBV27	few	-	TRBJ1-5	TGTGCCAGCAGTTTTGGTCGGAATCAGCCCCAGCATTTT	CASSFGRNQPQHF
TRBV27	-	-	TRBJ2-3	TGTGCCAGCAGTTCTAGCGTGGATACGCAGTATTTT	CASSSSVDTQYF
TRBV9	-	TRBD1	TRBJ1-1	TGTGCCAGCAGCGTAGCGGGACAGGCACGCGACACTGAAGCTTTCTTT	CASSVAGQARDTEAFF
TRBV6-1	-	-	TRBJ1-1	TGTGCCAGCAGTGAAGAGGTCGGGAGGATGGGTGTTACTTTCTTT	CASSEEVGRMGVTFF
TRBV3-1/TRBV3-2	-	-	TRBJ1-6	TGTGCCAGCAGCCAAGATTCCCCGGGGAATAATTCACCCCTCCACTTT	CASSQDSPGNNSPLHF
TRBV6-6	-	-	TRBJ2-7	TGTGCCAGCAAGGGACTTTCAGCATCCTACGAGCAGTACTTC	CASKGLSASYEQYF
TRBV5-5	-	-	TRBJ2-2	TGTGCCAGCAGCCGGGACAACCTCTCGGCCGGGGAGCTGTTTTTT	CASSRDNLSAGELFF
TRBV5-1	-	-	TRBJ2-2	TGCGCCAGCAGCTTGGTAGGCTCGGGCACCGGGGAGCTGTTTTTT	CASSLVGSGTGELFF
TRBV27	-	-	TRBJ1-6	TGTGCCAGCAGTTTAGTCTTGGGGGCTAATTCACCCCTCCACTTT	CASSLVLGANSPLHF
TRBV20-1	-	-	TRBJ2-7	TGCAGTGCCCTCAACGGGAACGAGCAGTACTTC	CSALNGNEQYF
TRBV7-5	-	-	TRBJ1-2	TGTGTCAGAAGCTTCTCTTATGGCTACACCTTC	CVRSFSYGYTF
TRBV9	-	-	TRBJ2-4	TGTGCCAGCAGCGTAGAGGCACAGGGTAACATTCAGTACTTC	CASSVEAQGNIQYF
TRBV6-2/TRBV6-3	-	TRBD2	TRBJ2-1	TGTGCCAGCAGTACCCCGGGGAGGGCCGAGCAGTTCTTC	CASSTPGRAEQFF
TRBV3-1/TRBV3-2	-	-	TRBJ2-3	TGTGCCAGCAGCCAAGGAAGGGGGAAGGGCGATACGCAGTATTTT	CASSQGRGKGDTQYF
TRBV19	-	-	TRBJ2-4	TGTGCCAGTAGTATAGGTCGACTAGTCGTTGCCAAAAACATTCAGTACTTC	CASSIGRLVVAKNIQYF
TRBV28	-	-	TRBJ2-3	TGTGCCAGCAAAGGGGGAGTTGGCACAGATACGCAGTATTTT	CASKGGVGTDTQYF
TRBV3-1/TRBV3-2	-	-	TRBJ2-7	TGTGCCACCCAGCCTAGGGGGGGCTACGAGCAGTACTTC	CATQPRGGYEQYF
TRBV10-3	once	TRBD2	TRBJ2-3	TGTGCCATCAGTGAAAGTTTAGCGGGGGGCACAGATACGCAGTATTTT	CAISESLAGGTDTQYF
TRBV5-4	-	-	TRBJ1-3	TGTGCCAGCACCCTGGACGGGGTCGGAACTGGAAACACCATATATTTT	CASTLDGVGTGNTIYF
TRBV7-9	-	-	TRBJ1-4	TGTGCCAGCAGCGTGGCGGGGGCTGAAAAACTGTTTTTT	CASSVAGAEKLFF
TRBV7-2	-	-	TRBJ1-5	TGTGCCAGCAGCTCGACAGGCGGAAATCAGCCCCAGCATTTT	CASSSTGGNQPQHF
TRBV2	-	-	TRBJ1-2	TGTGCCAGCAGCCCTTTGAGCTATGGCTACACCTTC	CASSPLSYGYTF
TRBV29-1	-	TRBD2	TRBJ2-5	TGCAGCGTTGGGGGCGGGAGTGAGACCCAGTACTTC	CSVGGGSETQYF
TRBV19	-	-	TRBJ1-5	TGTGCCAGTAGTATAAATCAAGGGGGCAATCAGCCCCAGCATTTT	CASSINQGGNQPQHF
TRBV28	-	TRBD1	TRBJ1-2	TGTGCCAGCAGGCAGGGGGCGCGGAGCGGCTACACCTTC	CASRQGARSGYTF
TRBV7-3	few	-	TRBJ2-3	TGTGCCAGCAGCTTAGAGGGGGGCACAGATACGCAGTATTTT	CASSLEGGTDTQYF
TRBV2	-	-	TRBJ2-1	TGTGCCAGCAGTGAAGCGCGGGTTTCCTACAATGAGCAGTTCTTC	CASSEARVSYNEQFF
TRBV3-1/TRBV3-2	-	TRBD2	TRBJ2-3	TGTGCCAGCAGGTTAGCGGGGCGTAGCACAGATACGCAGTATTTT	CASRLAGRSTDTQYF
TRBV9	-	TRBD2	TRBJ2-3	TGTGCCAGCAGCGTAGGGACTAGCGGCACAGATACGCAGTATTTT	CASSVGTSGTDTQYF
TRBV5-1	-	-	TRBJ1-1	TGCGCCAGCAGCTTTCAAACATCGAACACTGAAGCTTTCTTT	CASSFQTSNTEAFF
TRBV5-4	-	TRBD2	TRBJ2-5	TGTGCCAGCAGCCTGACTAGCGGGGGGGCGGGGGAGACCCAGTACTTC	CASSLTSGGAGETQYF
TRBV19	-	-	TRBJ1-5	TGTGCCAGTAGTATCGCAGGGGTAAGGAGCAATCAGCCCCAGCATTTT	CASSIAGVRSNQPQHF
TRBV2	once	-	TRBJ1-2	TGTGCCAGCAGTCCTTATGGCTACACCTTC	CASSPYGYTF
TRBV6-4	-	TRBD1	TRBJ1-6	TGTGCCAGCAGCTACCGGGACAGTGATAATTCACCCCTCCACTTT	CASSYRDSDNSPLHF
TRBV12-3/TRBV12-4	-	-	TRBJ2-3	TGTGCCAGCGGACAGCTCACAGATACGCAGTATTTT	CASGQLTDTQYF
TRBV5-1	-	-	TRBJ2-1	TGCGCCAGCAGCTTGGCGGCAGGGGGGTATCCTGAGCAGTTCTTC	CASSLAAGGYPEQFF
TRBV6-5	once	TRBD1	TRBJ2-1	TGTGCCAGCAGAGGGGGGGGGACAGGGGCACATGAGCAGTTCTTC	CASRGGGTGAHEQFF
TRBV4-2	-	-	TRBJ2-3	TGTGCCAGCAGCCAAGAAGCGAAGAGCACAGATACGCAGTATTTT	CASSQEAKSTDTQYF
TRBV19	-	-	TRBJ1-2	TGTGCCAGTAGTTCGGGGATGGCCTATGGCTACACCTTC	CASSSGMAYGYTF
TRBV28	once	-	TRBJ1-1	TGTGCCAGCAGTTTTGTCGGAGCCCCCGACTATGAAGCTTTCTTT	CASSFVGAPDYEAFF
TRBV9	-	TRBD1	TRBJ2-2	TGTGCCAGCAGCTTCCGGACAGGGCACACCGGGGAGCTGTTTTTT	CASSFRTGHTGELFF
TRBV29-1	-	-	TRBJ1-4	TGCAGCGTCAAAACAGGCGCAGCTAATGAAAAACTGTTTTTT	CSVKTGAANEKLFF